This T cell receptor beta chain was found in a study of vaccination and CD4 T cells after COVID-19. This clonotype has more than one count but fewer than ten. The antigen is undetermined. From germline, CDR1 is ENHRY and CDR2 SYGVKD. This CDR3 region has 15 residues. Deletions cut 3 bases from V and 4 bases from J, with 14 bases between. As for treatment: approximately 11-day PBMC culture with coronavirus spike peptide pools or control peptides (ViraFEST assay). Cultured CD4+ T-cell DNA underwent Oncomine TCR Beta short-read sequencing. TCRdb fed the PCR reads into MiXCR, producing one record per CDR3 protein. The table shows 20,000 to 25,000 distinct CDR3 sequences, with 66% occurring only once.

The sequenced material came from CD4+ T cells from blood, cultured in vitro. V usage is TRBV10-3 and J usage is TRBJ2-3, with D tentatively TRBD2 (6 bases). This receptor was identified in a human donor who had recovered from COVID-19. The CDR3 bases are TGTGCCATCAGTGAAGGCGGGGTTGGGGCAGATACGCAGTATTTT. As protein: CAISEGGVGADTQYF.